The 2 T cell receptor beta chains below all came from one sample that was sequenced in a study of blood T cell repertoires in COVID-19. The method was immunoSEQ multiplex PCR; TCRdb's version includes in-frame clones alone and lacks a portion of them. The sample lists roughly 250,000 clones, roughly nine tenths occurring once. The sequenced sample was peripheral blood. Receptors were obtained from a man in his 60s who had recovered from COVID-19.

CDR3 nucleotides: TGTGCCAGCAGTGACAGCGGGGGTCGCACAGATACGCAGTATTTT. Amino acid sequence: CASSDSGGRTDTQYF. The chain couples TRBV6-1 to TRBJ2-3; 8 nucleotides agree with TRBD2. With 3 bases clipped from V and 1 base from J, the junction kept 3 bases outside the gene matches. Looked up from germline, CDR1 is MNHNS and CDR2 is SASEGT. This CDR3 is built from 15 residues.

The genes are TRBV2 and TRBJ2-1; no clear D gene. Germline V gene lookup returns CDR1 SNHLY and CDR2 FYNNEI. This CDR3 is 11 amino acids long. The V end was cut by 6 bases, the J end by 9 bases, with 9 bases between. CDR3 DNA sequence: TGTGCCAGCAGGGAGTGGGTTGAGCAGTTCTTC. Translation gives CASREWVEQFF.